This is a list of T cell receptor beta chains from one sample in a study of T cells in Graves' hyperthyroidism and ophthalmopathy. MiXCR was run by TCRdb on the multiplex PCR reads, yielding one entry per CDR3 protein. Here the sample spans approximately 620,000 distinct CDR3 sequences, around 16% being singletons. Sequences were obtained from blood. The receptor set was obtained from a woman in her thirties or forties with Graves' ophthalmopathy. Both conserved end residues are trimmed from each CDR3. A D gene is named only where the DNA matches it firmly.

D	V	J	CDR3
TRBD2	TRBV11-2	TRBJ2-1	ASSQSGRGVYNEQF
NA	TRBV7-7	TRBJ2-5	ASSLMAGRTQY
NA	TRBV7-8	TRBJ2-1	ASSKTTGSIYNEQF
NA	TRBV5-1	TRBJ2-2	ASSSPSDGRAGELF
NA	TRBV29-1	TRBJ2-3	SVEEPSDTQY
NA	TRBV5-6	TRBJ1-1	ASSGGRPNTGFNTEAF
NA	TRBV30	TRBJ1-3	AWNGNSGNTIY
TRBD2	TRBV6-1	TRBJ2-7	ASSRDSGSYEQY
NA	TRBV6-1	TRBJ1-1	AVAGAKMNTEAF
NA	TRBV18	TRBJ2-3	ASSSQQPDTQY
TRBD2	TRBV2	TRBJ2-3	ASSERTSGGLLSTDTQY
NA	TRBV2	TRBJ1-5	ASGEYHSNQPQH
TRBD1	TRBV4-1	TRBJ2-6	ASSQGTGVMSGANVLT
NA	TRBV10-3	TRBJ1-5	AIGREVGQPQH
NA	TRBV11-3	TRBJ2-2	ASSLVYGELF
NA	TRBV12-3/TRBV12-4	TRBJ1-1	ASSLAQSQGSEAF
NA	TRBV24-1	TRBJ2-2	ATSDEKTGELF
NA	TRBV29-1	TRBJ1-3	SVRFGGENTIY
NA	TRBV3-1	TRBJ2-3	ASSLATDAQY
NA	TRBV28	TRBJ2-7	ASSTGYARGYEQY
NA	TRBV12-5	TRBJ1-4	ASGLVGAVGEKLF
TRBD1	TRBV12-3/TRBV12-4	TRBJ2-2	ASRGTGDNTGELF
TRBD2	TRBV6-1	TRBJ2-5	ASSGLAALETQY
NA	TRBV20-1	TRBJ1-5	SARIPGNLNQPQH
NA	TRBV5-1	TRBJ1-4	ASSLSAATNEKLF
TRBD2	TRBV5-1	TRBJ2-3	ASSYSGTSGSGTDTQY